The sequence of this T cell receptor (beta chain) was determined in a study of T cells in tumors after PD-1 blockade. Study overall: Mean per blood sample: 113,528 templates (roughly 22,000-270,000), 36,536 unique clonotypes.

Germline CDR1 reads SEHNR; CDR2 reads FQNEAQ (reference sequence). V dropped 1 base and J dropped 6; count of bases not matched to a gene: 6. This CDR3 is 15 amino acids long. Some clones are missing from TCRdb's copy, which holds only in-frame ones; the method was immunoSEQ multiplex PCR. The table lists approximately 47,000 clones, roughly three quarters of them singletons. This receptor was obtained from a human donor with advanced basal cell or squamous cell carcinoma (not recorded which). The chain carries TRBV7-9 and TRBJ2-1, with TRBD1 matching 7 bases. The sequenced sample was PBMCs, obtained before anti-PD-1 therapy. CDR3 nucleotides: TGTGCCAGCAGCTTAGTACAGACAGGGTTCAATGAGCAGTTCTTC. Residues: CASSLVQTGFNEQFF.